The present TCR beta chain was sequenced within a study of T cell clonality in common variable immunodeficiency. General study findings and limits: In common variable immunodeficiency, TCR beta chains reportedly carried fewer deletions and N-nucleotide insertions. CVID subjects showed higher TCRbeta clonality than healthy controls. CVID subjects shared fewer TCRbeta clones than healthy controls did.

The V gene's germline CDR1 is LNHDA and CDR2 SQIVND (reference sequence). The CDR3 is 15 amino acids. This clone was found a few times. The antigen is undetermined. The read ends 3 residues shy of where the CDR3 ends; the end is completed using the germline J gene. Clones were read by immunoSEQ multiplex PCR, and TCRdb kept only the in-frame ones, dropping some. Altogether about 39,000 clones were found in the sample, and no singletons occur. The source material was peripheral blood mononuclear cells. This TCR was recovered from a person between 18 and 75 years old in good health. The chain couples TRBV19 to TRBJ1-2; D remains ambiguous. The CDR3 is CASSPAAGSYNDYTF. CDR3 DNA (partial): TGTGCCAGTAGCCCAGCAGCGGGCTCCTACAATGAC.